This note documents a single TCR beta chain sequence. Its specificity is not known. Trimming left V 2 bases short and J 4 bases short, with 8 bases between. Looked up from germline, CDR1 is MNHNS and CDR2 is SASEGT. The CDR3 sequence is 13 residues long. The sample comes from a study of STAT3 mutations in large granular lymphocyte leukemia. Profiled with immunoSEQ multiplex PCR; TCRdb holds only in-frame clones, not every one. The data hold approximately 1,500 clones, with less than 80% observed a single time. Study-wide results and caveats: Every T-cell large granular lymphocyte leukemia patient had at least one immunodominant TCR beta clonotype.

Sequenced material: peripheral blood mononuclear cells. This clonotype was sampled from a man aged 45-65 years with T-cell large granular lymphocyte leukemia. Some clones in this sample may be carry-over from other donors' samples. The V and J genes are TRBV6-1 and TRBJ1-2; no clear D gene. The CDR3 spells CASSEQQFYGYTF. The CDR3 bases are TGTGCCAGCAGTGAACAACAGTTCTATGGCTACACCTTC.